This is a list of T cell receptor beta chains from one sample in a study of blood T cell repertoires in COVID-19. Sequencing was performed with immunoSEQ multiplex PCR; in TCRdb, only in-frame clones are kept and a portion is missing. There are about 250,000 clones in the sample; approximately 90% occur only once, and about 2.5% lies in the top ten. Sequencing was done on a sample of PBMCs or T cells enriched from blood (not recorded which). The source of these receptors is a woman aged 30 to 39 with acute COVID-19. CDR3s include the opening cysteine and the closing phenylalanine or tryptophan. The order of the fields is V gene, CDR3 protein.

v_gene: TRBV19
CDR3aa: CAASVQGAGNTEAFF

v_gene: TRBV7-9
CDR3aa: CASSPRTGGFYEQYF

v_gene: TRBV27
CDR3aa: CASSLAGSSYNEQFF

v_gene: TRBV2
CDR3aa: CASRPGQSFSPLHF

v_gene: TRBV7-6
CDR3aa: CASSSSSTGLAGNEQFF

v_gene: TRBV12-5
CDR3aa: CASGSGTSAQYF

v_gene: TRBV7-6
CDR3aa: CASSLETGENQPQHF

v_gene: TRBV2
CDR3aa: CASSEASPPSPGGDGYTF

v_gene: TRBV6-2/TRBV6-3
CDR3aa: CASSYLSRRSNEQFF

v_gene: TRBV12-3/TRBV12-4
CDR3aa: CATRGSYNSPLHF

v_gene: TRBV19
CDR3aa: CASSTQSPGDSPLHF

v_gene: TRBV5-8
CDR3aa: CASSSPGGLPYNSPLHF

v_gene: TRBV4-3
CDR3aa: CASSQVAGGEETQYF

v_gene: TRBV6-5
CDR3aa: CASSLQGDTEAFF

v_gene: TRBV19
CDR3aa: CASCPHGGREWGNIQYF

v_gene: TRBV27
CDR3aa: CASRLRTGYGYTF

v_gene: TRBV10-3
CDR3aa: CAISLGQNTEAFF

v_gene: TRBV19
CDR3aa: CASRSGRVANEKLFF

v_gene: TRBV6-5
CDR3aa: CASSYSGRGVGNTIYF

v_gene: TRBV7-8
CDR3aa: CASSREQGGGQYF

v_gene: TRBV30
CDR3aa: CAWADSSARYNSPLHF

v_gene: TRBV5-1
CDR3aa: CASRGDRDVANYGYTF